The 7 T cell receptor beta chains below all came from one sample that was sequenced in a study of post-analysis software for immune sequencing data. General study results and limits: A few TRBV segments appeared more often in patients than in controls, and TRBV5-6, TRBV5-1 and TRBV20-1 were among these.

Included in the TCR beta cDNA libraries were unique molecular identifiers. Each CDR3 protein is one row after TCRdb ran MiXCR on the PCR reads. The table includes just over 250,000 distinct CDR3 sequences, 36% detected once. These receptors have no known antigen. Material: blood. Receptors originate from a girl aged 10-17 years with multiple sclerosis.

The genes are TRBV5-1 and TRBJ1-5; D not certain. This CDR3 region has 14 residues. Trimming shortened V by 0 bases and J by 5 bases, and 9 bases separated the two germline ends. CDR1 is SGHRS, CDR2 YFSETQ, per germline. The chain's CDR3 is CASSLEGTDQPQHF. Written as DNA, the CDR3 is TGCGCCAGCAGCTTGGAGGGAACGGATCAGCCCCAGCATTTT.

This clonotype was picked up many times. The chain combines TRBV10-3 with TRBJ1-5; 9 bases map to TRBD1. Trimming removed 2 bases from V and 4 bases from J; junction bases left unmatched: 3. This CDR3 region has 15 residues. Germline values: CDR1 ENHRY, CDR2 SYGVKD. The CDR3 DNA sequence: TGTGCCATCAGTGAGACGGGACAGGGAAATCAGCCCCAGCATTTT. This encodes CAISETGQGNQPQHF.

This clonotype has at least ten counts. This chain links TRBV7-2 with TRBJ2-1, with TRBD2 matching over 8 bases. V lost 4 bases and J lost 10; bases outside the gene matches: 12. Per germline, CDR1 SGHTA and CDR2 FQGNSA. The CDR3 has 15 amino acids. The CDR3: CASSSGGTRREEQFF. As DNA, the CDR3 is TGTGCCAGCAGCTCGGGGGGGACTAGGAGGGAGGAGCAGTTCTTC.

For this clonotype: A much larger clone sits a single nucleotide away, making a read error possible. The rearrangement joins TRBV6-2 or TRBV6-3 to TRBJ2-7; 11 nucleotides line up with TRBD2. The CDR3 totals 16 residues. Germline V CDR1 and CDR2: MNHEY, SVGEGT. CDR3: CVSSTMTSGALYEQYF. Written as DNA, the CDR3 is TGTGTCAGCAGCACTATGACTAGCGGGGCCTTATACGAGCAGTACTTC.

This clonotype has a count of ten or more. The J gene is TRBJ1-2, the V gene TRBV7-2; 8 bases match TRBD1. Losses at the gene ends were 5 bases for V and 1 base for J; bases not matched to a gene: 9. There are 16 residues in the CDR3. Germline V gives CDR1 SGHTA, CDR2 FQGNSA. The CDR3 loop is CASSPQTGEINYGYTF. The CDR3 region has the DNA TGTGCCAGCAGCCCCCAGACAGGGGAAATTAACTATGGCTACACCTTC.

The chain carries TRBV7-2 and TRBJ2-1; no clear D. The germline V gene encodes CDR1 SGHTA and CDR2 FQGNSA. CDR3 size: 13 residues. The V gene lost 5 bases and the J gene lost 9 bases, with 14 bases spanning the gap. In DNA, the CDR3 is TGTGCCAGCAGCCCTAAAACGGCGAGTGAGCAGTTCTTC. It codes for CASSPKTASEQFF.

This clonotype was observed many times. The chain employs TRBV7-9 and TRBJ1-4; 8 nucleotides align to TRBD1. Germline V gene sequence: CDR1 SEHNR, CDR2 FQNEAQ (reference sequence). V shed 5 bases and J 8 bases; nucleotides not matched to a gene: 7. This CDR3 has 14 residues. The CDR3 DNA reads TGTGCCAGCAGCCGGACAGGGTCTCAAGAAAAACTGTTTTTT. As protein: CASSRTGSQEKLFF.